A single sample gave rise to the 5 T cell receptor beta chains below, sequenced in a study of blood T cell repertoires in COVID-19. The protocol was immunoSEQ multiplex PCR, while the TCRdb copy is restricted to in-frame clones and leaves out a portion. This table has more than 90,000 clones, around 81% appearing once. The sequencing input was peripheral blood. All receptors come from a man aged 55 to 69 with acute or convalescent COVID-19.

The chain is built from TRBV3-1 (or the pseudogene TRBV3-2) and TRBJ1-5, with 7 bases matching TRBD1. There are 15 residues in the CDR3. From germline, CDR1 is LGHDT and CDR2 YNNKEL (reference sequence). V dropped 1 base and J dropped 6; count of bases not matched to a gene: 6. CDR3: CASSQGVTGLQPQHF. DNA of the CDR3: TGTGCCAGCAGCCAAGGGGTGACAGGGCTTCAGCCCCAGCATTTT.

This chain links TRBV6-5 with TRBJ2-7; 8 nucleotides align to TRBD1. Germline CDR1 MNHEY, CDR2 SVGAGI. The trim removed 0 bases at V and 3 bases at J, leaving 4 bases unmatched. The CDR3 consists of 15 residues. The CDR3 DNA follows: TGTGCCAGCAGTTACTCGGGACAGGACAACTACGAGCAGTACTTC. Translation gives CASSYSGQDNYEQYF.

The chain is built from TRBV5-1 and TRBJ1-1; D may be TRBD1 (5 bases). CDR3 size: 14 residues. Trimming shortened V by 2 bases and J by 0 bases, and 8 bases separated the two germline ends. Germline V gives CDR1 SGHRS, CDR2 YFSETQ. The CDR3 loop reads CASSFDRLNTEAFF. The CDR3 nucleotides read TGCGCCAGCAGCTTTGACAGACTGAACACTGAAGCTTTCTTT.

The CDR3 reads CASSDGTTLTDTQYF. The CDR3 nucleotides read TGTGCCAGCAGTGACGGGACTACCCTCACAGATACGCAGTATTTT. The V gene is TRBV6-4, the J gene TRBJ2-3; 7 bases are a match to TRBD2. The CDR3 totals 15 residues. In germline, CDR1 is MRHNA, CDR2 SNTAGT. Trimming at V came to 2 bases and at J to 2 bases, leaving 4 bases not matched to a gene.

This clone was seen just once. The rearrangement links TRBV7-2 to TRBJ1-3; D gene ambiguous. Trimming removed 1 base from V and 7 bases from J, with 14 bases in between. The germline gives CDR1 SGHTA, CDR2 FQGNSA. The CDR3 length is 15 residues. DNA for the CDR3: TGTGCCAGCAGCTTAGGTATTGAGCAGAGGAACACCATATATTTT. This translates into CASSLGIEQRNTIYF.